This TCR beta chain comes out of a study of T cell clonality in common variable immunodeficiency. This table comes from immunoSEQ multiplex PCR, and its TCRdb copy is limited to in-frame clones, with some not included. The sample was found to contain about 52,000 clones, and every one recurs. Overall study findings and caveats: Fewer deletions and N-nucleotide insertions were reportedly seen in common variable immunodeficiency TCR beta sequences. The cause of increased CVID clonality remains unclear without subpopulation sequencing. TCRbeta clonality was increased in CVID versus healthy controls.

The sample holds many counts of this clone. The antigen remains undetermined. The receptor was derived from a person aged 18 to 69 in good health. The sequenced sample consisted of peripheral blood mononuclear cells.

CDR3 in amino acids: CASTTGGGGYTF. The CDR3 DNA, read in part, is TGTGCCAGTACCACTGGAGGGGGCGGC. This chain connects TRBV19 to TRBJ1-2; 7 nucleotides agree with TRBD1. The read comes to an end 3 residues before the CDR3 does, leaving the germline J gene to fill in the end. The germline V gene has CDR1 LNHDA and CDR2 SQIVND (reference sequence). There are 12 residues in the CDR3.